Sequencing of this T cell receptor beta chain was carried out in a study of cytomegalovirus exposure and HLA in healthy donors. Study overall: The 130 or so validation repertoires used a platform that matched the one used for the approximately 690 first-cohort repertoires, as a later analysis reported.

Concerning this clone itself: Its antigen is still unknown.

Study outcomes and limitations: Three CMV-associated chains were confirmed in vitro to be specific for CMV antigens. One later analysis, an examination of the 120 or so validation repertoires, found that first-cohort TCR clusters tended to co-occur in them.

This CDR3 spans 13 amino acids. The germline V and J ends were trimmed by 2 bases and 9 bases, with 11 bases remaining between them. Germline lookup yields CDR1 MGHRA and CDR2 YSYEKL. The data were produced by immunoSEQ multiplex PCR, yet TCRdb's version contains in-frame clones alone and is incomplete. Of 200,000 to 300,000 clones detected, approximately 83% appear once; the ten largest clones hold 0.95% to 1.5%. The clonotype originates from a woman aged 30 to 39 in good health and CMV-seropositive. Sequencing input: PBMCs. V gene TRBV4-1 combines with J gene TRBJ2-1, with TRBD2 as a possible D gene (5 bases). CDR3 in amino acids: CASSQLAFPEQFF. The CDR3 region has the DNA TGCGCCAGCAGCCAACTAGCTTTCCCTGAGCAGTTCTTC.